A selection of T cell receptor beta chains follows, all from one sample in a study of cytomegalovirus exposure and HLA in healthy donors. Profiled with immunoSEQ multiplex PCR; TCRdb holds only in-frame clones, not every one. Listed are some 120,000 clones; just under 2% falls within the top ten. Source material: PBMCs. These TCRs come from a woman aged 60-70 years in good health and CMV-seronegative. CDR3s include the opening cysteine and the closing phenylalanine or tryptophan. The order of the fields is J gene, V gene, D gene, CDR3 protein, CDR3 DNA. The D gene is left open where the match is weak.

TRBJ1-6 | TRBV6-1 | TRBD1 | CASSERDRNNSPLHF | TGTGCCAGCAGTGAAAGGGACAGGAATAATTCACCCCTCCACTTT
TRBJ2-3 | TRBV4-2 | TRBD2 | CASSQTLAGGPVNTQYF | TGTGCCAGCAGCCAGACCCTAGCGGGGGGGCCGGTTAATACGCAGTATTTT
TRBJ1-3 | TRBV7-2 | TRBD1 | CASSTRQGGSGNTIYF | TGTGCCAGCAGCACCCGACAGGGGGGCTCTGGAAACACCATATATTTT
TRBJ1-5 | TRBV19 | TRBD1 | CASSSQGMGQPQHF | TGTGCCAGTAGTTCACAGGGGATGGGTCAGCCCCAGCATTTT
TRBJ2-7 | TRBV14 | NA | CASSQDRHRGGHEQYF | TGTGCCAGCAGCCAAGATCGGCACAGGGGAGGCCACGAGCAGTACTTC
TRBJ2-2 | TRBV10-2 | TRBD2 | CASHPSGVNTGELFF | TGCGCCAGCCACCCTAGCGGGGTAAACACCGGGGAGCTGTTTTTT
TRBJ2-7 | TRBV6-6 | TRBD2 | CASSYLAETYEQYF | TGTGCCAGCAGTTACCTAGCGGAGACCTACGAGCAGTACTTC
TRBJ1-2 | TRBV7-2 | NA | CASSLGDGRAGYTF | TGTGCCAGCAGCTTAGGGGATGGCAGGGCTGGCTACACCTTC
TRBJ1-3 | TRBV21-1 | NA | CASSKVGGQGARGNTIYF | TGTGCCAGCAGCAAAGTTGGTGGACAGGGGGCGCGTGGAAACACCATATATTTT
TRBJ1-2 | TRBV5-6 | NA | CASSEARGINYGYTF | TGTGCCAGCAGCGAAGCCAGGGGTATTAACTATGGCTACACCTTC
TRBJ1-5 | TRBV5-1 | TRBD1 | CASSPGQGGNQPQHF | TGCGCCAGCAGCCCCGGACAGGGGGGCAATCAGCCCCAGCATTTT
TRBJ2-3 | TRBV5-1 | TRBD1 | CASSRWDRVADTQYF | TGCGCCAGCAGCCGCTGGGACAGGGTGGCAGATACGCAGTATTTT
TRBJ1-2 | TRBV27 | TRBD1 | CASSLSGTGWDGYTF | TGTGCCAGCAGTTTATCCGGGACAGGTTGGGATGGCTACACCTTC
TRBJ2-1 | TRBV19 | TRBD1 | CASNGGTGYNEQFF | TGTGCCAGTAATGGCGGGACAGGTTACAATGAGCAGTTCTTC
TRBJ2-1 | TRBV2 | TRBD2 | CASRKGLAGGNEQFF | TGTGCCAGCAGGAAGGGACTAGCGGGAGGGAATGAGCAGTTCTTC
TRBJ1-1 | TRBV6-5 | NA | CASSLRQLTEAFF | TGTGCCAGCAGTTTAAGACAGCTCACTGAAGCTTTCTTT
TRBJ2-7 | TRBV18 | NA | CASSPLEGYEQYF | TGTGCCAGCTCACCACTGGAGGGCTACGAGCAGTACTTC
TRBJ1-5 | TRBV6-5 | TRBD1 | CASSSGTGGNQPQHF | TGTGCCAGCAGCTCCGGGACAGGGGGCAATCAGCCCCAGCATTTT
TRBJ1-1 | TRBV4-1 | NA | CASSQTGISYTEAFF | TGCGCCAGCAGCCAAACAGGGATATCGTACACTGAAGCTTTCTTT
TRBJ1-2 | TRBV6-1 | NA | CASSEAQAFGYGYTF | TGTGCCAGCAGTGAAGCACAGGCTTTCGGCTATGGCTACACCTTC
TRBJ2-1 | TRBV4-1 | TRBD1 | CASSQDRGRYNEQFF | TGCGCCAGCAGCCAAGACAGGGGGAGATACAATGAGCAGTTCTTC
TRBJ1-2 | TRBV27 | NA | CASSLGFGYRGYTF | TGTGCCAGCAGTTTAGGGTTCGGGTACCGGGGCTACACCTTC
TRBJ2-1 | TRBV7-9 | NA | CASSLTAGFYDEQFF | TGTGCCAGCAGCTTAACAGCGGGCTTTTACGATGAGCAGTTCTTC
TRBJ1-3 | TRBV2 | NA | CASSIRGSGNTIYF | TGTGCCAGCAGTATCAGGGGCTCTGGAAACACCATATATTTT
TRBJ2-5 | TRBV7-8 | NA | CASSFRVQETQYF | TGTGCCAGCAGCTTCAGGGTCCAAGAGACCCAGTACTTC
TRBJ1-3 | TRBV11-2 | NA | CASSPGGNTIYF | TGTGCCAGCAGCCCTGGCGGAAACACCATATATTTT
TRBJ2-5 | TRBV27 | NA | CASSSTKGVVAETQYF | TGTGCCAGCAGTTCGACCAAAGGGGTGGTCGCGGAGACCCAGTACTTC
TRBJ2-7 | TRBV9 | TRBD1 | CASSTWTGEGEQYF | TGTGCCAGCAGCACCTGGACAGGGGAGGGCGAGCAGTACTTC
TRBJ2-2 | TRBV6-5 | NA | CASSRPGDTGELFF | TGTGCCAGCAGTCGACCAGGGGATACCGGGGAGCTGTTTTTT
TRBJ1-1 | TRBV18 | NA | CASSPRGTSMTEAFF | TGTGCCAGCTCACCAAGGGGCACCTCGATGACTGAAGCTTTCTTT
TRBJ2-5 | TRBV28 | TRBD1 | CASSWDRGRETQYF | TGTGCCAGCAGTTGGGACAGGGGCAGGGAGACCCAGTACTTC
TRBJ1-5 | TRBV4-1 | NA | CASSQDPGAVSNQPQHF | TGCGCCAGCAGCCAAGATCCGGGAGCGGTAAGCAATCAGCCCCAGCATTTT
TRBJ2-5 | TRBV4-1 | NA | CASSQDTTRSYQETQYF | TGCGCCAGCAGCCAAGATACGACTAGGAGTTACCAAGAGACCCAGTACTTC
TRBJ2-1 | TRBV27 | TRBD1 | CASSRVTGTVYNEQFF | TGTGCCAGCAGTCGAGTGACCGGGACAGTCTACAATGAGCAGTTCTTC
TRBJ2-6 | TRBV19 | TRBD1 | CASSIFRQGPRAGANVLTF | TGTGCCAGTAGTATCTTCCGACAGGGGCCGAGAGCTGGGGCCAACGTCCTGACTTTC
TRBJ1-5 | TRBV25-1 | TRBD1 | CASSATGGGNQPQHF | TGTGCCAGCAGTGCGACAGGGGGCGGCAATCAGCCCCAGCATTTT
TRBJ2-1 | TRBV19 | NA | CASSIAGVLNEQFF | TGTGCCAGTAGTATAGCGGGAGTGCTGAATGAGCAGTTCTTC
TRBJ2-1 | TRBV27 | TRBD1 | CASSLEGQGANNEQFF | TGTGCCAGCAGTTTAGAGGGACAGGGGGCGAACAATGAGCAGTTCTTC
TRBJ1-1 | TRBV11-2 | TRBD1 | CASRISGGTEAFF | TGTGCCAGCAGAATTTCAGGGGGCACTGAAGCTTTCTTT
TRBJ2-1 | TRBV7-3 | NA | CASSLRGWDEQFF | TGTGCCAGCAGCCTAAGGGGCTGGGATGAGCAGTTCTTC
TRBJ1-2 | TRBV5-4 | NA | CASSRGGGTRANYGYTF | TGTGCCAGCAGCAGAGGGGGGGGGACCAGAGCTAACTATGGCTACACCTTC
TRBJ2-7 | TRBV5-1 | NA | CASSSEVYEQYF | TGCGCCAGCAGCTCCGAGGTCTACGAGCAGTACTTC
TRBJ1-3 | TRBV13 | NA | CASSRLGGNTIYF | TGTGCCAGCAGCCGCCTGGGCGGAAACACCATATATTTT
TRBJ2-7 | TRBV2 | TRBD2 | CASRGLAGRHEQYF | TGTGCCAGCAGGGGACTAGCGGGAAGGCACGAGCAGTACTTC
TRBJ1-2 | TRBV27 | NA | CASSLVGTLNYGYTF | TGTGCCAGCAGTTTGGTAGGGACTTTAAACTATGGCTACACCTTC
TRBJ2-3 | TRBV27 | NA | CASSLRQALGLNTDTQYF | TGTGCCAGCAGTTTACGACAGGCCCTAGGTCTTAACACAGATACGCAGTATTTT
TRBJ1-1 | TRBV27 | NA | CASSFRGGGTEAFF | TGTGCCAGCAGTTTTAGAGGGGGAGGGACTGAAGCTTTCTTT
TRBJ1-3 | TRBV6-5 | NA | CASSTPGISGNTIYF | TGTGCCAGCAGTACTCCAGGGATCTCTGGAAACACCATATATTTT
TRBJ2-3 | TRBV6-7 | TRBD2 | CASTLREETTDTQYF | TGTGCCAGCACCTTACGGGAGGAGACCACAGATACGCAGTATTTT
TRBJ2-1 | TRBV5-6 | TRBD1 | CASSSQLGQGSIYNEQFF | TGTGCCAGCAGCTCGCAACTAGGACAGGGTTCTATCTACAATGAGCAGTTCTTC
TRBJ1-2 | TRBV5-6 | NA | CASSLGSTNGYTF | TGTGCCAGCAGCTTGGGCTCCACAAATGGCTACACCTTC
TRBJ1-4 | TRBV5-1 | NA | CASSQIGIFNEKLFF | TGCGCCAGCAGCCAAATCGGTATCTTCAATGAAAAACTGTTTTTT
TRBJ2-7 | TRBV5-1 | NA | CASSPGDSYEQYF | TGCGCCAGCAGCCCGGGAGATTCGTACGAGCAGTACTTC
TRBJ2-3 | TRBV7-8 | NA | CASSLINTDTQYF | TGTGCCAGCAGCTTAATAAACACAGATACGCAGTATTTT
TRBJ1-2 | TRBV5-1 | TRBD1 | CASSETDRRPYGYTF | TGCGCCAGCAGCGAAACGGACAGGAGGCCCTATGGCTACACCTTC
TRBJ1-1 | TRBV29-1 | TRBD1 | CSVANRQGAPLGTEAFF | TGCAGCGTTGCTAACAGACAGGGGGCTCCTCTCGGCACTGAAGCTTTCTTT
TRBJ2-7 | TRBV2 | NA | CASRPQGGGYEQYF | TGTGCCAGCAGGCCCCAGGGGGGTGGCTACGAGCAGTACTTC
TRBJ1-1 | TRBV4-1 | TRBD1 | CASSPTGMNTEAFF | TGCGCCAGCAGCCCGACAGGGATGAACACTGAAGCTTTCTTT
TRBJ1-1 | TRBV6-6 | NA | CAVRAPTAEAFF | TGTGCAGTTCGAGCCCCTACGGCTGAAGCTTTCTTT